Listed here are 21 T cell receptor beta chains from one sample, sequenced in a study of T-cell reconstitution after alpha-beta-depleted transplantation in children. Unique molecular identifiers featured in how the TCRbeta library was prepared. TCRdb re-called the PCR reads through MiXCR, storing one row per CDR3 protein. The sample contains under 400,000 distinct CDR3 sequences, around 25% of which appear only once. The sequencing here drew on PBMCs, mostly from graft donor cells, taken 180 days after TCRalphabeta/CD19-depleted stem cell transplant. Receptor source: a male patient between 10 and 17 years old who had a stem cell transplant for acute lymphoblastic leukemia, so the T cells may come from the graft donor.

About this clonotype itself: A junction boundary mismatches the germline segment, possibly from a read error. The CDR3 bases are TGTGCCAGCAGTTCGTACAAACTAAAAAGCTACGAGCAGTGCTTC. Its translation: CASSSYKLKSYEQCF. The rearrangement joins TRBV28 to TRBJ2-7; D gene uncertain. CDR1 MDHEN and CDR2 SYDVKM come from the germline V gene. The CDR3 extends over 15 amino acids. The full variable domain, with the rest looked up from reference TRBV28 and TRBJ2-7, is DVKVTQSSRYLVKRTGEKVFLECVQDMDHENMFWYRQDPGLGLRLIYFSYDVKMKEKGDIPEGYSVSREKKERFSLILESASTNQTSMYLCASSSYKLKSYEQCFGPGTRLTVT.

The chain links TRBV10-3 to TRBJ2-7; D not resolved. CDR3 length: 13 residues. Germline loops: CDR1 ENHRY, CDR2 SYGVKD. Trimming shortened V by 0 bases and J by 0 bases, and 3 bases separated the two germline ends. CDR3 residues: CAISESISYEQYF. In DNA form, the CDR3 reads TGTGCCATCAGTGAGTCCATCTCCTACGAGCAGTACTTC.

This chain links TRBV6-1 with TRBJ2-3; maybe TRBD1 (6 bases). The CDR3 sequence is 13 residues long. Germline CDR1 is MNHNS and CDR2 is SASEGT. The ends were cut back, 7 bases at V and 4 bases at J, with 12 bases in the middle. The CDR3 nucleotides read TGTGCCAGCACCTTAGGGGGTGCAGATACGCAGTATTTT. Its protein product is CASTLGGADTQYF.

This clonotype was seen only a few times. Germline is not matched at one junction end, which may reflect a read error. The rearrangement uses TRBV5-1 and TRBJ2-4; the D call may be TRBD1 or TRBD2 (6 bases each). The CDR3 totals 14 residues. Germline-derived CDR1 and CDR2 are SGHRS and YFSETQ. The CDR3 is CASGLPGASSIQYF. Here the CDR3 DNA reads TGCGCCAGCGGCTTACCGGGGGCCTCAAGCATTCAGTACTTC.

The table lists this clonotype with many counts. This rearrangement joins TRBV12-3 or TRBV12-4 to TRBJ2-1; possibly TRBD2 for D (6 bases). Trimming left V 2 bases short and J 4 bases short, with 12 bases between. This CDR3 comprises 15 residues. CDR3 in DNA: TGTGCCAGCAGTTTATCCCGCGGGGAATACAATGAGCAGTTCTTC. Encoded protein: CASSLSRGEYNEQFF.

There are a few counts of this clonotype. Here the CDR3 reads CASSIGGNTEAFF. DNA of the CDR3: TGTGCCAGTAGTATAGGTGGGAACACTGAAGCTTTCTTT. The chain recombines TRBV19 with TRBJ1-1; the D is unclear. This CDR3 spans 13 amino acids. CDR1 and CDR2 (germline): LNHDA, SQIVND (reference sequence). V was cut by 1 base and J by 1 base, with 4 bases left in between. Full variable domain (outside the CDR3, taken from reference TRBV19 and TRBJ1-1): DGGITQSPKYLFRKEGQNVTLSCEQNLNHDAMYWYRQDPGQGLRLIYYSQIVNDFQKGDIAEGYSVSREKKESFPLTVTSAQKNPTAFYLCASSIGGNTEAFFGQGTRLTVV.

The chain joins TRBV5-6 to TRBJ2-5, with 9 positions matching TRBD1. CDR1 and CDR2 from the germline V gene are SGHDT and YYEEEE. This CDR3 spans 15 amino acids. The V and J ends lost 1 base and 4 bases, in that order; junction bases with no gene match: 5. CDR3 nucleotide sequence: TGTGCCAGCAGCTTGACAGGGGGCTTCGGAGAGACCCAGTACTTC. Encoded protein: CASSLTGGFGETQYF.

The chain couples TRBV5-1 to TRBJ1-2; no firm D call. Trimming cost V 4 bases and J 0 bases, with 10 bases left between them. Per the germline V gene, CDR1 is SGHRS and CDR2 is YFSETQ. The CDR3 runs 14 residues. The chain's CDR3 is CASSLRTANYGYTF. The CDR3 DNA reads TGCGCCAGCAGCCTCAGGACCGCTAACTATGGCTACACCTTC.

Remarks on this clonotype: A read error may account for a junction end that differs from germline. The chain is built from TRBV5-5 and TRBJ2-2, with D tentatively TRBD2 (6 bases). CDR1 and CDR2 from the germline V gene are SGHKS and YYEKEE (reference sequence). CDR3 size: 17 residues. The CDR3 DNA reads TGTGCCTGCAGTTTGGGCCCCGGGACTCGCGGGACCGGGGAGCTGTTTTTT. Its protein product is CACSLGPGTRGTGELFF. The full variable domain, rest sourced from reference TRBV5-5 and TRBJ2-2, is DAGVTQSPTHLIKTRGQQVTLRCSPISGHKSVSWYQQVLGQGPQFIFQYYEKEERGRGNFPDRFSARQFPNYSSELNVNALLLGDSALYLCACSLGPGTRGTGELFFGEGSRLTVL.

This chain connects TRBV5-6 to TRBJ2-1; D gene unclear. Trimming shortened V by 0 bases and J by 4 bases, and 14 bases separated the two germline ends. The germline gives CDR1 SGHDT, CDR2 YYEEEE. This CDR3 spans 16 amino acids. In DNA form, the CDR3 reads TGTGCCAGCAGCTTGGGTCTAGGGCGCACATACAATGAGCAGTTCTTC. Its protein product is CASSLGLGRTYNEQFF.

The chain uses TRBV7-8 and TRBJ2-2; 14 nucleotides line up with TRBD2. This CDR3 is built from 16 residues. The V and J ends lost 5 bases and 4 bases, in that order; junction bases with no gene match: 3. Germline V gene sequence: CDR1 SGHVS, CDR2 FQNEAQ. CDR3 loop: CASSTTSGRVTGELFF. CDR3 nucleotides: TGTGCCAGCAGCACGACTAGCGGGAGGGTCACCGGGGAGCTGTTTTTT. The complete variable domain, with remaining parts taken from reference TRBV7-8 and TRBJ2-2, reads GAGVSQSPRYKVAKRGQDVALRCDPISGHVSLFWYQQALGQGPEFLTYFQNEAQLDKSGLPSDRFFAERPEGSVSTLKIQRTQQEDSAVYLCASSTTSGRVTGELFFGEGSRLTVL.

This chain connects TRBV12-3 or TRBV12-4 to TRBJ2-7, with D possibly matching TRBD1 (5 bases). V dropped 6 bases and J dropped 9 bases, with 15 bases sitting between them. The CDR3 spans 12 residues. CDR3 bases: TGTGCCAGCAGCCACAGGTTTACGGGGCAGTACTTC. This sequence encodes CASSHRFTGQYF.

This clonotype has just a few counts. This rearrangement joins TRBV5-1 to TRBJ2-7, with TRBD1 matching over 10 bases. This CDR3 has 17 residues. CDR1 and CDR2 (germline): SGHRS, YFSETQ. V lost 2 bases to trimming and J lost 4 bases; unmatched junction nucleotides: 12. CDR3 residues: CASSLKGTGELGYEQYF. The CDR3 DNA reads TGCGCCAGCAGCTTAAAGGGGACAGGGGAACTCGGTTACGAGCAGTACTTC. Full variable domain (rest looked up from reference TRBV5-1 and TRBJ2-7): KAGVTQTPRYLIKTRGQQVTLSCSPISGHRSVSWYQQTPGQGLQFLFEYFSETQRNKGNFPGRFSGRQFSNSRSEMNVSTLELGDSALYLCASSLKGTGELGYEQYFGPGTRLTVT.

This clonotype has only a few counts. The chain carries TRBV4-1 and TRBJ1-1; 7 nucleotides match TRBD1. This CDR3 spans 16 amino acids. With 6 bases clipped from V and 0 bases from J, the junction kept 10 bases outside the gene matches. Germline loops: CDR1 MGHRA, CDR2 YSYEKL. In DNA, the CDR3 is TGCGCCAGCAGGCGTGCAGGGGGGGGTTTGAACACTGAAGCTTTCTTT. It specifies CASRRAGGGLNTEAFF.

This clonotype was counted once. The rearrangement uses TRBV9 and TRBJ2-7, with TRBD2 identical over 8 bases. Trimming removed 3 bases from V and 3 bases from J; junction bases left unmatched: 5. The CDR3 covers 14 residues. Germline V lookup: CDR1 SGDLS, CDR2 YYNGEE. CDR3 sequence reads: CASSGSGTFYEQYF. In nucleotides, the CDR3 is TGTGCCAGCAGCGGTAGCGGGACCTTCTACGAGCAGTACTTC.

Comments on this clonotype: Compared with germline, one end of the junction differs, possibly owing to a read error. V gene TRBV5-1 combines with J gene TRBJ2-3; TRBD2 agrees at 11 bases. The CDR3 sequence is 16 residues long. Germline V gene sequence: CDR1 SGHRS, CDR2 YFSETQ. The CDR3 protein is CASSTGLAVPTDTQNF. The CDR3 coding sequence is TGCGCCAGCAGCACGGGACTAGCGGTCCCCACAGATACGCAGAATTTT. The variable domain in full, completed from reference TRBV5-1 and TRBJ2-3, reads KAGVTQTPRYLIKTRGQQVTLSCSPISGHRSVSWYQQTPGQGLQFLFEYFSETQRNKGNFPGRFSGRQFSNSRSEMNVSTLELGDSALYLCASSTGLAVPTDTQNFGPGTRLTVL.

The CDR3 DNA reads as TGTGCCAGCAGATCACAGGGATACAATTCACCCCTCCACTTT. The encoded protein is CASRSQGYNSPLHF. V gene TRBV2 combines with J gene TRBJ1-6; D might be TRBD1 (6 bases). V was trimmed by 6 bases and J by 7 bases, leaving 13 bases between them. Germline V CDR1 and CDR2: SNHLY, FYNNEI. The CDR3 is made up of 14 amino acids. The whole variable domain, remainder taken from reference TRBV2 and TRBJ1-6, is EPEVTQTPSHQVTQMGQEVILRCVPISNHLYFYWYRQILGQKVEFLVSFYNNEISEKSEIFDDQFSVERPDGSNFTLKIRSTKLEDSAMYFCASRSQGYNSPLHFGNGTRLTVT.

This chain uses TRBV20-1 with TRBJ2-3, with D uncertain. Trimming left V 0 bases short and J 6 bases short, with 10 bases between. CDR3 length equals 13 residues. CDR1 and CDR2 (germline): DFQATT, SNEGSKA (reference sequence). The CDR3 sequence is CSARELVHDTQYF. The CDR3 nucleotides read TGCAGTGCTAGAGAGCTAGTACACGATACGCAGTATTTT.

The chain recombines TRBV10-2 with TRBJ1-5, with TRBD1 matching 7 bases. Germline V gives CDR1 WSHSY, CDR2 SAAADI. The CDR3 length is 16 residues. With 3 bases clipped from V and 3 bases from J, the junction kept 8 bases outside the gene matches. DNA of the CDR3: TGCGCCAGCAGTGATAGGGGGCCTTTTTTCAATCAGCCCCAGCATTTT. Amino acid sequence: CASSDRGPFFNQPQHF.

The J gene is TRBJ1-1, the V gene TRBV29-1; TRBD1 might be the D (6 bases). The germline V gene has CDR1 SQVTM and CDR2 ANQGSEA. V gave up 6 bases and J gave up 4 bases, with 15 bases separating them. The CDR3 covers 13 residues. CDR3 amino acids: CSVRQGTFTEAFF. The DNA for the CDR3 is TGCAGCGTGAGGCAGGGGACCTTCACTGAAGCTTTCTTT.

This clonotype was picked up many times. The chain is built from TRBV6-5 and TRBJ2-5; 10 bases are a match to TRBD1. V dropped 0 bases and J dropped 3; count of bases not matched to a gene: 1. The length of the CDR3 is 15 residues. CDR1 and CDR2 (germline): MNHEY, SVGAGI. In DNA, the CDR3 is TGTGCCAGCAGTTACTCGACAGGGGGCAAAGAGACCCAGTACTTC. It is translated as CASSYSTGGKETQYF.